A single sample is the source of the 11 T cell receptor beta chains below, sequenced in a study of post-analysis software for immune sequencing data. Libraries were made from TCR beta cDNA, and they carried unique molecular identifiers. Using its own MiXCR run on the PCR reads, TCRdb lists one record per CDR3 protein. This table holds 350,000 to 450,000 distinct CDR3 sequences, roughly 36% found once. Antigen specificity for these receptors is unknown. General observations from the study: With TRBV5-6, TRBV5-1 and TRBV20-1 included, about five TRBV segments were more frequent in patients than in controls.

Sequencing was done on a sample of blood. The receptors come from a girl aged 5-17 years with multiple sclerosis.

A few counts support this clonotype. This chain uses TRBV7-3 with TRBJ2-1; D is perhaps TRBD2 (5 bases). This CDR3 comprises 12 residues. Trimming cost V 3 bases and J 7 bases, with 7 bases left between them. Germline V gives CDR1 SGHTA, CDR2 FQGTGA. The CDR3 bases are TGTGCCAGCAGCTTTCCGGGAAATGAGCAGTTCTTC. Residues: CASSFPGNEQFF.

This chain joins TRBV7-2 and TRBJ1-1; weak D call: TRBD1 (6 bases). The CDR3 covers 13 residues. From germline, CDR1 is SGHTA and CDR2 FQGNSA. V lost 7 bases and J lost 9, with 18 bases in between. The CDR3: CASTTGRGEKAFF. The CDR3 DNA sequence: TGTGCCAGCACGACAGGCCGGGGTGAGAAAGCTTTCTTT.

Here the CDR3 reads CASSPHGGRETEAFF. CDR3 in DNA: TGTGCCAGCAGCCCCCATGGGGGTAGGGAGACTGAAGCTTTCTTT. V is TRBV7-3 and J is TRBJ1-1, with D perhaps matching TRBD1 (5 bases). The CDR3 is made up of 15 amino acids. Trimming shortened V by 5 bases and J by 5 bases, and 18 bases separated the two germline ends. Germline CDR1 reads SGHTA; CDR2 reads FQGTGA.

This clonotype was recorded a few times. CDR3 region: CASSLPVGTQYF. CDR3 in DNA: TGTGCCAGCAGCTTACCGGTGGGGACCCAGTACTTC. The rearrangement links TRBV11-1 to TRBJ2-5; no reliable D call. The CDR3 is made up of 12 amino acids. V lost 2 bases to trimming and J lost 7 bases, with 8 bases between them. Germline-derived CDR1 and CDR2 are SGHAT and FQDESV (reference sequence).

V usage is TRBV7-9 and J usage is TRBJ2-3; TRBD2 aligns across 13 bases. Germline V gene sequence: CDR1 SEHNR, CDR2 FQNEAQ (reference sequence). With 6 bases clipped from V and 5 bases from J, the junction kept 8 bases outside the gene matches. CDR3 length: 16 residues. For the CDR3, the DNA is TGTGCCAGCAGACCACTAGCGGGGGGGCAGGGAGATACGCAGTATTTT. It encodes CASRPLAGGQGDTQYF.

This clonotype turned up a few times. The V gene is TRBV7-9, the J gene TRBJ2-5; 9 nucleotides agree with TRBD2. After removal of 5 bases from V and 3 bases from J, the junction contained 4 bases not matched to a gene. CDR1 SEHNR and CDR2 FQNEAQ come from the germline V gene (reference sequence). CDR3 length equals 14 residues. DNA for the CDR3: TGTGCCAGCAGCCCCCGGACTAGCGAAGAGACCCAGTACTTC. The encoded protein is CASSPRTSEETQYF.

This clonotype was picked up a small number of times. The J gene is TRBJ2-1, the V gene TRBV14, with D possibly being TRBD2 (6 bases). CDR1 and CDR2 from the germline V gene are SGHDN and FVKESK. V dropped 4 bases and J dropped 9 bases, with 19 bases sitting between them. This CDR3 contains 15 residues. The CDR3 loop is CASSLRAGGSGEQFF. In nucleotides, the CDR3 is TGTGCCAGCAGCCTGAGAGCGGGCGGGTCGGGTGAGCAGTTCTTC.

As concerns this clonotype: An end of the junction differs from the germline gene, which may be a read error. The chain has TRBV4-1 and TRBJ1-5; D uncertain. This CDR3 region has 14 residues. CDR1 and CDR2 from the germline V gene are MGHRA and YSYEKL. The CDR3 DNA follows: TGCGCCAGCAGCCAAGCAGGTGGTATTCAGCCCCCGCATTTT. Its protein is CASSQAGGIQPPHF.

This clonotype was found a few times. The chain has TRBV15 and TRBJ2-7; the D is unclear. This CDR3 is 11 amino acids long. Trimming removed 2 bases at V and 5 bases at J, with 4 bases between. The germline gives CDR1 LNHNV, CDR2 YYDKDF (reference sequence). The CDR3 protein is CATSRNNEQYF. The CDR3 bases are TGTGCCACCAGCAGAAATAACGAGCAGTACTTC.

The chain has TRBV7-2 and TRBJ2-7, with D possibly called TRBD1 or TRBD2 (5 bases each). CDR3 length: 15 amino acids. The germline V gene encodes CDR1 SGHTA and CDR2 FQGNSA. V was clipped by 5 bases and J by 2 bases, with 16 bases between them. DNA of the CDR3: TGTGCCAGCAGCCTGGGGACGGAACCTACCTACGAGCAGTACTTC. Protein: CASSLGTEPTYEQYF.

The genes are TRBV27 and TRBJ2-7; possibly TRBD2 for D (7 bases). Between the trimmed V and J ends, which lost 5 bases and 0 bases, there was a span of 14 bases. The length of the CDR3 is 15 residues. In germline, CDR1 is MNHEY, CDR2 SMNVEV (reference sequence). The CDR3: CASSDPGGSSYEQYF. In nucleotides, the CDR3 is TGTGCCAGCAGTGACCCGGGGGGCTCCTCCTACGAGCAGTACTTC.